This T cell receptor (beta chain) was identified in a study of PD-L1 blockade in urothelial cancer. Study-level information: The authors examined blood 3 weeks (second dose) and 6 weeks after treatment start. Blood yielded a median of about 140,000 T cells per sample.

Each PCR contained spiked-in synthetic TCR analog templates. Libraries were prepared by immunoSEQ multiplex PCR; TCRdb keeps only in-frame clonotypes and omits some of them. The table includes 85,000 to 95,000 clones, roughly 90% detected once. Time point specified: pretreatment peripheral blood. The sequencing here drew on PBMCs, taken around atezolizumab (anti-PD-L1) treatment. This clonotype was obtained from a woman of 80 years or more with urothelial cancer.

CDR3: CASSPVISGNYEQYF. The DNA for the CDR3 is TGTGCCAGCAGCCCAGTGATTAGCGGGAACTACGAGCAGTACTTC. The rearrangement joins TRBV7-8 to TRBJ2-7; 8 nucleotides match TRBD2. Trimming at V came to 5 bases and at J to 3 bases, leaving 9 bases not matched to a gene. Germline-derived CDR1 and CDR2 are SGHVS and FQNEAQ. This CDR3 is built from 15 residues.